This entry lists 3 T cell receptor beta chains sequenced from one sample in a study of T cells in localized non-small cell lung cancer. Method: immunoSEQ multiplex PCR; TCRdb's copy keeps in-frame clones and lacks some. This table has some 25,000 clones, around 87% appearing once. Source: PBMCs, taken before any cancer treatment. Receptors were obtained from a man between 40 and 70 years old with stage II lung adenocarcinoma.

CDR3 sequence reads: CASSLLGFMNTEAFF. The CDR3 DNA reads TGTGCCAGCAGCTTACTAGGTTTCATGAACACTGAAGCTTTCTTT. The J gene is TRBJ1-1, the V gene TRBV7-2; D remains ambiguous. Trimming cost V 2 bases and J 0 bases, with 10 bases left between them. The CDR3 loop spans 15 amino acids. Germline V CDR1 and CDR2: SGHTA, FQGNSA.

The gene calls are TRBV5-1 and TRBJ2-1; D uncertain. This CDR3 has 14 residues. The germline V and J ends were trimmed by 5 bases and 2 bases, with 11 bases remaining between them. The germline gives CDR1 SGHRS, CDR2 YFSETQ. The CDR3 region is CASRGGGAYNEQFF. DNA of the CDR3: TGCGCCAGCAGAGGCGGCGGTGCCTACAATGAGCAGTTCTTC.

The chain employs TRBV27 and TRBJ1-2; TRBD1 agrees at 7 bases. The ends lost 7 bases at V and 4 bases at J; junction bases unmatched: 6. The germline V gene encodes CDR1 MNHEY and CDR2 SMNVEV (reference sequence). The CDR3 covers 13 residues. CDR3 sequence reads: CASMPRGGYGYTF. The CDR3, as DNA: TGTGCCAGCATGCCCAGGGGGGGCTATGGCTACACCTTC.